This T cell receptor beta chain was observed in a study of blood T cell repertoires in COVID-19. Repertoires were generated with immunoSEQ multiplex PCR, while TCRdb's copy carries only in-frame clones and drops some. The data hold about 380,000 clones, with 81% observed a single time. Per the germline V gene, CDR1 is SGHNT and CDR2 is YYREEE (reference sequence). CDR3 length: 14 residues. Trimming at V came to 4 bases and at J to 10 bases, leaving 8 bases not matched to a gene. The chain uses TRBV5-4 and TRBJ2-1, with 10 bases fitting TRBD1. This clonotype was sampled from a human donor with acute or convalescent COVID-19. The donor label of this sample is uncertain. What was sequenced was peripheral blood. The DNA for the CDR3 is TGTGCCAGCAGCCAGGGACAGGGGATTGGGGAGCAGTTCTTC. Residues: CASSQGQGIGEQFF.